The text below deals with one TCR beta chain. What it binds is not known. The assay was immunoSEQ multiplex PCR, and TCRdb's table has in-frame clones only and misses some. Found here are some 160,000 clones, more than 75% of them singletons; the top ten hold just under 2%. The data are from a study of T cell responses to AZD1222 COVID-19 vaccine. Second-dose timings of about 4 or about 12 weeks were pooled. Notes on the study in general: Seropositive status at baseline applied to only five or six AZD1222 recipients.

This CDR3 has 14 residues. Germline assignment: CDR1 LGHDT and CDR2 YNNKEL (reference sequence). V was cut by 4 bases and J by 0 bases, with 9 bases left in between. Sequencing used peripheral blood, obtained 28 days after the second AZD1222 dose. The receptor was derived from an adult who received the AZD1222 COVID-19 vaccine. The V gene is TRBV3-1 (or the pseudogene TRBV3-2), the J gene TRBJ1-2; no clear D. The CDR3 sequence is CASSLQRANYGYTF. CDR3 coding DNA: TGTGCCAGCAGCCTACAGAGAGCTAACTATGGCTACACCTTC.